This T cell receptor beta chain appears in the sequencing data of a study of cytomegalovirus exposure and HLA in healthy donors. Study findings and constraints: Roughly uniform depth of sequencing across donors was assumed in presence/absence analyses. Later on, an analysis tied over 15,000 TCR beta sequences to HLA alleles at 0.05 false discovery rate.

This CDR3 contains 14 residues. Germline assignment: CDR1 SEHNR and CDR2 FQNEAQ (reference sequence). With V trimmed by 4 bases and J by 4 bases, 5 bases remained unmatched. The donors comprised healthy bone marrow donors. PCR primers comprised 60 Vbeta and 13 Jbeta primers. The method was immunoSEQ multiplex PCR; TCRdb's version includes in-frame clones alone and lacks a portion of them. This table has over 100,000 clones, around 79% appearing once. About this clone itself: What it recognizes is unknown.

The sequenced sample was PBMCs. The receptor was derived from a woman aged 40 to 50 in good health and CMV-seronegative. The V call is TRBV7-9, the J call TRBJ2-3, with 7 bases fitting TRBD2. CDR3 DNA sequence: TGTGCCAGCAGCTCGGTGGGAGGGGCAGATACGCAGTATTTT. This sequence encodes CASSSVGGADTQYF.